The clone carrying this T cell receptor beta chain was counted many times. Its antigen is unknown. Individual cDNA molecules carried attached unique molecular identifiers. TCRdb re-called the 5' RACE reads with MiXCR, one entry per CDR3 protein. The sample has approximately 31,000 distinct CDR3 sequences, approximately 6% seen once; the top ten hold about 5.8%. Germline values: CDR1 MGHRA, CDR2 YSYEKL. The CDR3 is 18 amino acids. Trimming cost V 0 bases and J 3 bases; bases outside gene matches: 10. This sample is drawn from a study of early T cells in non-severe SARS-CoV-2 infection. Study-level background: The sequenced material was bulk RNA from unsorted whole blood, and its chains were unpaired. Study-wide points: A preference for anti-spike CD8 responses marked VDJdb matching, which missed private and CD4 specificities.

Sequenced sample: whole blood. V and J are TRBV4-1 and TRBJ2-2; 7 nucleotides match TRBD2. The source of this sequence is an adult who was a healthcare worker with PCR-confirmed SARS-CoV-2 infection or an uninfected control (not recorded which). Here the CDR3 reads CASSQDSWLAEYTGELFF. The CDR3 nucleotides read TGCGCCAGCAGCCAAGATTCTTGGCTAGCGGAATACACCGGGGAGCTGTTTTTT.